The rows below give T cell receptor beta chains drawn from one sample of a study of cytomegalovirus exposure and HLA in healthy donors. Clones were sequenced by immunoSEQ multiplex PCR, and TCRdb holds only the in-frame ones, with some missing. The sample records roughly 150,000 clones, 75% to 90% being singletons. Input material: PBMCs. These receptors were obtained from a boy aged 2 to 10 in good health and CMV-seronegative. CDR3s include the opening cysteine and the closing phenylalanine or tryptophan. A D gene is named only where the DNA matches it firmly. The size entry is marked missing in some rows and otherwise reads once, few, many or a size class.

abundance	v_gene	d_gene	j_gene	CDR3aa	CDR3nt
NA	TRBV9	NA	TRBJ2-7	CASSVGDTAYEQYF	TGTGCCAGCAGCGTAGGGGACACCGCCTACGAGCAGTACTTC
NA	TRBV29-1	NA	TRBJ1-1	CSVEVSGTEAFF	TGCAGCGTTGAAGTGTCAGGGACTGAAGCTTTCTTT
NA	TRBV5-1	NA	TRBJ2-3	CASSFPGTDTQYF	TGCGCCAGCAGCTTCCCAGGCACAGATACGCAGTATTTT
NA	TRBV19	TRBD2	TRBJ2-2	CASSIGWTSGTGELFF	TGTGCCAGTAGTATAGGGTGGACTAGCGGCACCGGGGAGCTGTTTTTT
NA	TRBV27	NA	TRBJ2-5	CASSAGTQETQYF	TGTGCCAGCAGTGCTGGGACACAAGAGACCCAGTACTTC
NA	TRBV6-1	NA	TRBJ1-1	CASSEYRNTEAFF	TGTGCCAGCAGTGAATACAGGAACACTGAAGCTTTCTTT
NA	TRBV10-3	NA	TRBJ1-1	CAISEPHSTQAFF	TGTGCCATCAGTGAGCCCCACAGTACCCAAGCTTTCTTT
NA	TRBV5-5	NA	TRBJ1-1	CASSLIYRGGMKNTEAFF	TGTGCCAGCAGCTTGATCTACCGGGGCGGGATGAAGAACACTGAAGCTTTCTTT
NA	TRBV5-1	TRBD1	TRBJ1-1	CASRATGGGVNTEAFF	TGCGCCAGCCGAGCGACAGGGGGCGGAGTGAACACTGAAGCTTTCTTT
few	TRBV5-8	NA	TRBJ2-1	CASSSGVLSYNEQFF	TGTGCCAGCAGCTCCGGAGTCCTCTCCTACAATGAGCAGTTCTTC
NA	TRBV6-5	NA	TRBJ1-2	CASSYSFPGHGYTF	TGTGCCAGCAGTTACTCATTCCCAGGTCATGGCTACACCTTC
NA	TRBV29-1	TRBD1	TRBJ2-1	CSASTGGYSSYNEQFF	TGCAGCGCCTCAACAGGGGGCTACAGCTCCTACAATGAGCAGTTCTTC
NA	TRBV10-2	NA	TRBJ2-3	CASSRGAEDTQYF	TGCGCCAGCAGTCGGGGGGCAGAAGATACGCAGTATTTT
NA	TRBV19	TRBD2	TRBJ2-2	CAASPLGDPSGRGPGELFF	TGTGCCGCTTCCCCCCTGGGCGACCCTAGCGGGAGGGGTCCCGGGGAGCTGTTTTTT
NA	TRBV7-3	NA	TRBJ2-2	CASSLGLDTGELFF	TGTGCCAGCAGCTTGGGACTTGACACCGGGGAGCTGTTTTTT
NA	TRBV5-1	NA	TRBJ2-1	CASTPRGGGRTYNEQFF	TGCGCCAGCACTCCAAGAGGGGGGGGACGCACCTACAATGAGCAGTTCTTC
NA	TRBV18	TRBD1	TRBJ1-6	CASSPNNNRGGSSPLHF	TGTGCCAGCTCACCGAACAACAATCGAGGGGGCAGCTCACCCCTCCACTTT
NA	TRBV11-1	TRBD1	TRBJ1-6	CASSPGQGALSSPLHF	TGTGCCAGCAGCCCCGGACAGGGGGCGTTAAGTTCACCCCTCCACTTT
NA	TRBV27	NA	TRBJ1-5	CASSSGQLNQPQHF	TGTGCCAGCAGTTCAGGACAGTTAAATCAGCCCCAGCATTTT
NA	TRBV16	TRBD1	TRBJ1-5	CASSQTPTGTGQLSNQPQHF	TGTGCCAGCAGCCAAACCCCCACAGGGACAGGCCAGCTAAGCAATCAGCCCCAGCATTTT
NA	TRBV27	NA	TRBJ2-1	CAIKTHGGTNEQFF	TGTGCCATTAAAACCCATGGGGGCACAAATGAGCAGTTCTTC
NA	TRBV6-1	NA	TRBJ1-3	CAIEGPGDTIYF	TGTGCCATCGAAGGTCCGGGAGACACCATATATTTT
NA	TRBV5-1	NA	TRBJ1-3	CTPGSSGNTIYF	TGCACTCCCGGGAGCTCTGGAAACACCATATATTTT
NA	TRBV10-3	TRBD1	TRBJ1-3	CAISEWTGGAGNTIYF	TGTGCCATCAGTGAGTGGACAGGGGGAGCCGGAAACACCATATATTTT
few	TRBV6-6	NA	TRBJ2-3	CASSYTGGGTDTQYF	TGTGCCAGCAGTTACACAGGGGGGGGCACAGATACGCAGTATTTT
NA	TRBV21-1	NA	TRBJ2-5	CASSKGGLAVLSAGETQYF	TGTGCCAGCAGCAAAGGGGGTCTAGCGGTCTTGTCGGCGGGCGAGACCCAGTACTTC
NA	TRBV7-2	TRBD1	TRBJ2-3	CASSQGQGSTDTQYF	TGTGCCAGCAGCCAGGGACAGGGAAGCACAGATACGCAGTATTTT
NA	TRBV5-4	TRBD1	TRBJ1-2	CASSPGQDPINYGYTF	TGTGCCAGCAGCCCGGGACAGGACCCAATTAACTATGGCTACACCTTC
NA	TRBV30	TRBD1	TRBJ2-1	CAWSVNRGLDEQFF	TGTGCCTGGAGTGTAAACAGGGGGCTCGATGAGCAGTTCTTC
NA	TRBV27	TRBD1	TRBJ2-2	CASSFIEEPPFITSRGRETGELFF	TGTGCCAGCAGTTTCATCGAAGAGCCCCCCTTCATTACATCCAGGGGGCGCGAAACCGGGGAGCTGTTTTTT
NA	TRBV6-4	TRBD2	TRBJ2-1	CASSDSGLAGGNNEQFF	TGTGCCAGCAGTGATTCGGGACTAGCGGGGGGTAACAATGAGCAGTTCTTC
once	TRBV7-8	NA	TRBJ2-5	CASSLGGGRETQYF	TGTGCCAGCAGCTTAGGAGGGGGTAGGGAGACCCAGTACTTC
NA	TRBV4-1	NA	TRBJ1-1	CASRRDRRNTEAFF	TGCGCCAGCAGGAGAGACAGGAGGAACACTGAAGCTTTCTTT
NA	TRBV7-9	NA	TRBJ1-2	CASSFPSTGNYGYTF	TGTGCCAGCAGCTTCCCTTCGACAGGAAACTATGGCTACACCTTC
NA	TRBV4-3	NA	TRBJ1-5	CASSQYEGQPQHF	TGCGCCAGCAGCCAATATGAGGGCCAGCCCCAGCATTTT
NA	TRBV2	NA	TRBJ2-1	CASSVETDSGQFF	TGTGCCAGCAGTGTGGAGACAGACTCCGGGCAGTTCTTC
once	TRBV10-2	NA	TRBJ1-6	CASSVWDNRDSPLHF	TGCGCCAGCAGCGTGTGGGACAATCGGGATTCACCCCTCCACTTT
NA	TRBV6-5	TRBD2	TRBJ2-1	CASASTSGGAEFF	TGTGCCAGCGCCTCAACTAGCGGGGGGGCCGAGTTCTTC
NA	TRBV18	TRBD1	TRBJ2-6	CASSPTGGSGANVLTF	TGTGCCAGCTCACCGACAGGGGGCTCTGGGGCCAACGTCCTGACTTTC
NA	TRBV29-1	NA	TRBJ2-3	CSLRGGASSSTDTQYF	TGCAGCCTAAGGGGTGGCGCTTCTTCTAGCACAGATACGCAGTATTTT
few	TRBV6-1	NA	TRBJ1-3	CASSDLADTIYF	TGTGCCAGCAGTGATTTAGCAGACACCATATATTTT
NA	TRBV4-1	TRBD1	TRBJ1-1	CASSHDRDRLNTEAFF	TGCGCCAGCAGCCACGATCGGGACAGACTGAACACTGAAGCTTTCTTT
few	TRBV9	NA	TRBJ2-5	CASSVGGLGQGKETQYF	TGTGCCAGCAGCGTAGGGGGCTTGGGGCAGGGCAAAGAGACCCAGTACTTC
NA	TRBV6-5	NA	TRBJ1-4	CASSLLKGGSEKLFF	TGTGCCAGCAGCCTCCTTAAGGGAGGGAGCGAAAAACTGTTTTTT
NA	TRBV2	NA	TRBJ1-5	CASRASGGRGNQPQHF	TGTGCCAGCAGGGCTAGCGGGGGCAGAGGCAATCAGCCCCAGCATTTT
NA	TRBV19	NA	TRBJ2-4	CASEPTGMAKNIQYF	TGTGCCAGTGAACCAACAGGGATGGCCAAAAACATTCAGTACTTC
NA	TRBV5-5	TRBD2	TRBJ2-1	CASSTRDGGGNEQFF	TGTGCCAGCAGCACCCGGGACGGGGGGGGGAATGAGCAGTTCTTC
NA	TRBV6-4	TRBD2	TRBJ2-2	CASSETSGDAGELFF	TGTGCCAGCAGTGAAACTAGCGGGGATGCCGGGGAGCTGTTTTTT
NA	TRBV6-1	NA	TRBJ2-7	CASSERHRAHEQYF	TGTGCCAGCAGTGAGCGGCACAGGGCCCACGAGCAGTACTTC
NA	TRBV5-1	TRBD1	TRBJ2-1	CASSLGTGNRNEQFF	TGCGCCAGCAGCTTGGGGACAGGGAATCGCAATGAGCAGTTCTTC
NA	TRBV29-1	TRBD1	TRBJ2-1	CSVGSVRGSNEQFF	TGCAGCGTTGGGTCGGTCAGGGGGTCCAATGAGCAGTTCTTC
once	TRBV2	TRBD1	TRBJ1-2	CASRDREGNGYTF	TGTGCCAGCAGGGACAGGGAAGGGAATGGCTACACCTTC
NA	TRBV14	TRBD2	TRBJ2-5	CASSGTSGGPWETQYF	TGTGCCAGCAGCGGGACTAGCGGGGGACCGTGGGAGACCCAGTACTTC
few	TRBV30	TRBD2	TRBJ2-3	CAWSVRPGGRTDTQYF	TGTGCCTGGAGTGTACGTCCGGGAGGGCGCACAGATACGCAGTATTTT
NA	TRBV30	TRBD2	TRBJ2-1	CAWSVGRGGYNEQFF	TGTGCCTGGAGTGTAGGGCGGGGGGGGTACAATGAGCAGTTCTTC
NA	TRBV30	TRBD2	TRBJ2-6	CAWSPGGAGANVLTF	TGTGCCTGGAGTCCGGGGGGAGCTGGGGCCAACGTCCTGACTTTC